This T cell receptor beta chain stems from a study of graft-versus-host responses after intestinal transplantation (dated by TCRdb to about 2021). Notes on the research overall: Recipients received multivisceral, liver-intestinal, or isolated intestinal transplants. The cohort enrolled about two dozen intestinal transplant recipients, one of whom was a retransplant, and a few patients without pretransplant specimens were excluded. Anti-thymocyte globulin induction was given to all recipients, followed by maintenance tacrolimus and steroids for 2 to 4 years. Instead of going to the commercial service, samples from a few later patients were sequenced in-house on an Illumina MiSeq and processed with MiXCR. Alloreactive clones were identified by sequencing pre-transplant mixed lymphocyte reaction products and comparing them with unstimulated pre-transplant donor and recipient T cells. Graft-versus-host and host-versus-graft alloreactive T cell clones were tracked in the graft, circulation and bone marrow after intestinal transplantation using bulk TCR-beta CDR3 sequencing. A peak of at least 4% donor T cells among recipient peripheral blood mononuclear cells was the definition used for donor T cell macrochimerism.

The study at large found these results: Conclusions were limited by the relatively low number and heterogeneity of intestinal transplant patients. In patients with donor T cell macrochimerism, the allografts had high GvH to HvG T cell clonal ratios. Early after transplant, peak levels of circulating GvH clones were associated with declines in HvG clones. GvH clones were found in recipient bone marrow, and some of the GvH clones appeared earlier in ileal mucosa or blood, which is consistent with an intestinal mucosal origin.

With regard to this clone: No cognate antigen has been identified for it. No base quality information exists; no much larger clone differs at one position.

The protocol used for the library was the immunoSEQ multiplex PCR assay. In most patients, genomic DNA was isolated using the Qiagen DNeasy Blood and Tissue Kit and sent frozen to Adaptive Biotechnologies for TCR sequencing. For most patients, high-throughput TCR-beta CDR3 sequencing of genomic DNA was performed by Adaptive Biotechnologies. The authors' analysis ran thus. TCR sequencing data were retrieved from Adaptive's ImmunoSEQ software for 15 to 20 patients, whereas a few other patients were processed with MiXCR and VDJtools. CD4 versus CD8 sorting errors were corrected by removing sequences found in both subsets at a frequency ratio below 5:1. Because the origin of CDR3 nucleotide sequences shared between donor and recipient could not be assigned, those sequences were removed. To count as alloreactive, a clone needed at least 2-fold expansion over unstimulated cells and a minimum CFSE-low frequency of 0.002% (template counts) or 0.001% (read counts). Clones detected in sequenced pre-transplant spleen, lymph node, or MLR CFSE-low populations of the donor or recipient were defined as mappable. Cumulative frequency of alloreactive clones was calculated as a percentage of all sequences weighted by copy number. What TCRdb holds here is the immuneACCESS table cut down to in-frame rearrangements. Part of the clones is not present; checked against another copy, under half of the missing clones reflect an unresolved V gene, and the others are unexplained. V and J calls and clone size are those listed in that table; D and trimming were worked out from the DNA. Across this sample there are fewer than 120,000 clones, with approximately 92% seen only once. About 0.51% of the sample comes from the top ten.

The sample's time point label is to be understood as: cells obtained before transplantation from donor or recipient. CD3+CD4+ and CD3+CD8+ populations were FACS-sorted from unstimulated pre-transplant donor and recipient cells taken from spleen or lymph nodes. Its CDR3 holds 16 amino acids, cysteine through phenylalanine. Left in the record is the CDR3 DNA by itself, 48 bases read in frame from the first base. Via the germline V gene (reference sequence), CDR1 is MNHEY and CDR2 SMNVEV. V lost 1 base and J lost 2 bases, and the count of bases not matched to a germline gene is 8. This receptor was obtained from a human donor who received an intestinal transplant. This chain joins TRBV27 to TRBJ2-7; the central 7 bases match TRBD1. The sequences come from unstimulated CD8+ T cells sorted from spleen or lymph node cells, collected before intestinal transplant. CDR3 reads: CASSLYSGTATYEQYF. The DNA is as follows: TGTGCCAGCAGTTTATACTCCGGGACAGCCACCTACGAGCAGTACTTC.